This T cell receptor (beta chain) comes out of a study of cytomegalovirus exposure and HLA in healthy donors. Study-level information: The same platform was used for the 90 to 150 validation repertoires as for the approximately 670 first-cohort repertoires, as reported in a later analysis.

Points from the study as a whole: In the 130 or so validation repertoires, just under 95% of cluster scores exceeded 0, per a later analysis. Most TCR sequences showed up rarely, but some public TCRs showed up in many donors. Among TCR beta chains, those listed as cytomegalovirus-associated numbered fewer than 200.

Germline lookup yields CDR1 SGHTA and CDR2 FQGNSA. The CDR3 consists of 16 residues. Between the trimmed V and J ends, which lost 1 base and 2 bases, there was a span of 14 bases. As regards this clone: As yet, its antigen is unknown.

Assay: immunoSEQ multiplex PCR; the TCRdb copy retains only in-frame clones and omits some. This table holds around 190,000 clones, roughly 86% found once. The sequence derives from a man aged 25 to 40 in good health and CMV-seropositive. The chain combines TRBV7-2 with TRBJ1-2; D not resolved. Sequenced sample: PBMCs. The CDR3 nucleotides are TGTGCCAGCAGCTTAGGAACCGGGCCGGGGAACTATGGCTACACCTTC. This sequence encodes CASSLGTGPGNYGYTF.